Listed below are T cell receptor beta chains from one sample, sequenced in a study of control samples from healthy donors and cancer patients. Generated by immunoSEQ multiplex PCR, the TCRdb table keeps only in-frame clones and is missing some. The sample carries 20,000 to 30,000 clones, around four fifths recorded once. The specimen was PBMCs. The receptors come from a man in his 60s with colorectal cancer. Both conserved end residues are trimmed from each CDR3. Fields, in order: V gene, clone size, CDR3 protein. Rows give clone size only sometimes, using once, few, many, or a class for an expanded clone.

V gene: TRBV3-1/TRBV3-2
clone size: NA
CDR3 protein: ASSQEPQRGNQPQH

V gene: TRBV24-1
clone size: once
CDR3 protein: ATSDFRGLEAF

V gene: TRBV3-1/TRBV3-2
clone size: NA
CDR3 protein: ASSQGFRGGAF

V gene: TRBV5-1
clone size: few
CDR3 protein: ASSLGHGFGAEAF

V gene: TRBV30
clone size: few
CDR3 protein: AWRKTGLNEKLF

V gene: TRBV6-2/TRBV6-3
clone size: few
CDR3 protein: ASSSYWGATEAF

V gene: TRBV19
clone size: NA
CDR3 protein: ASTIGTTYTDTQY

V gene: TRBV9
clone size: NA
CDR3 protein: ASSVGAPLSGANVLT

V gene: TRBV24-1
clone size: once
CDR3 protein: ATSDLGASGGPQLETQY

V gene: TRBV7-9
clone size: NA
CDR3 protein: ASGSRTGSTEAF